The 5 T cell receptor beta chains listed next were all sequenced from one sample in a study of CD8 T cells in ankylosing spondylitis. Whole-study results and caveats: Within ankylosing spondylitis blood, a TCR beta motif made up of seven or eight highly homologous variants appeared to be characteristic.

These TCRs' antigens remain unknown. TCRdb ran MiXCR on the 5' RACE reads and lists one entry per CDR3 protein. The table shows more than 600,000 distinct CDR3 sequences, with around 20% occurring only once. The specimen was blood, either unsorted or a sorted T cell fraction (not recorded which). These receptors all come from a male donor with ankylosing spondylitis.

The table lists this clonotype with a few counts. The chain couples TRBV6-1 to TRBJ2-3, with TRBD2 as a possible D gene (6 bases). CDR1 and CDR2 (germline): MNHNS, SASEGT. CDR3 length equals 14 residues. The V and J ends lost 5 bases and 2 bases respectively, with 11 bases between them. The CDR3 region is CASSLTRNTDTQYF. As DNA, the CDR3 is TGTGCCAGCAGTCTGACTAGAAACACAGATACGCAGTATTTT.

This clonotype was recorded a few times. The CDR3 region has the DNA TGTGCCAGCAGCTTGGTGGGGACAGGGTTAACTGAAGCTTTCTTT. Translation gives CASSLVGTGLTEAFF. This chain uses TRBV5-5 with TRBJ1-1; TRBD1 aligns across 9 bases. With V trimmed by 0 bases and J by 5 bases, 5 bases remained unmatched. Germline V gene sequence: CDR1 SGHKS, CDR2 YYEKEE (reference sequence). The CDR3 is 15 residues long.

This clonotype was counted a few times. This chain links TRBV12-3 or TRBV12-4 with TRBJ1-4; TRBD1 agrees at 7 bases. The CDR3 contains 14 residues. J was trimmed by 3 bases and V by 6 bases; bases with no gene match: 4. The chain's CDR3 is CASRPGGANEKLFF. CDR3 bases: TGTGCCAGCAGACCAGGGGGTGCTAATGAAAAACTGTTTTTT.

The V and J genes are TRBV7-3 and TRBJ2-3; unclear D gene. Germline V gene data show CDR1 as SGHTA and CDR2 as FQGTGA. The CDR3 covers 15 residues. Trimming took off 6 bases at V and 0 bases at J, with 13 bases between the two ends. The CDR3 DNA is TGTGCCAGCAGTCGGAACCTTGAAAGCACAGATACGCAGTATTTT. Its protein product is CASSRNLESTDTQYF.

This clonotype has a handful of counts. This chain connects TRBV7-9 to TRBJ2-7, with no clear D. The CDR3 length is 14 residues. From germline, CDR1 is SEHNR and CDR2 FQNEAQ (reference sequence). V was cut by 3 bases and J by 4 bases, with 13 bases left in between. In DNA, the CDR3 is TGTGCCAGCAGCTTCACCCCCACGGGTTACGAGCAGTACTTC. Translating gives CASSFTPTGYEQYF.